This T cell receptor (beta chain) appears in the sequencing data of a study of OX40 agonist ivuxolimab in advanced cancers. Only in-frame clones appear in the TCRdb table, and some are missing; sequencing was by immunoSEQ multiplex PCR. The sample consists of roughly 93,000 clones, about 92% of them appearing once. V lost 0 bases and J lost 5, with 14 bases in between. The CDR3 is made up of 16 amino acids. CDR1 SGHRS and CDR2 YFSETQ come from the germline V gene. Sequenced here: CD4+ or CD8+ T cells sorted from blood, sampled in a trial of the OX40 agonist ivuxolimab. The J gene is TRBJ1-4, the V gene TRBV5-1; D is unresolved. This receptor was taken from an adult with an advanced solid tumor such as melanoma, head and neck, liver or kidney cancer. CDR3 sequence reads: CASSLVGGQTNEKLFF. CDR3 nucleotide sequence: TGCGCCAGCAGCTTGGTCGGTGGGCAAACGAATGAAAAACTGTTTTTT.